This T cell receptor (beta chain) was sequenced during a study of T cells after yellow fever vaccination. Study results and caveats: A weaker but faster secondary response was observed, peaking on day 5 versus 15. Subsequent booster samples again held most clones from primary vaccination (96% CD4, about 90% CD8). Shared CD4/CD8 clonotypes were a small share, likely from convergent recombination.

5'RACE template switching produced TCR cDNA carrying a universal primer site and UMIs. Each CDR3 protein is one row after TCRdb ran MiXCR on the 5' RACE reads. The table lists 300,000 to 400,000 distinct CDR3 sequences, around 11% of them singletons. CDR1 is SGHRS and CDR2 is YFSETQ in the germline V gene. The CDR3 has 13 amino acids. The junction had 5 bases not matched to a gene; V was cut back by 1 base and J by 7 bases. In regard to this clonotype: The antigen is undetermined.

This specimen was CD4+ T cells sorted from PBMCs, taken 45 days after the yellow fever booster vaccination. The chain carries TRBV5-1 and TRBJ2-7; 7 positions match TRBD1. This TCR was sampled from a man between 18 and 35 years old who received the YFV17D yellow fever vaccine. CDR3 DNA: TGCGCCAGCAGCTTGTTAAGGGGGCGGGAGCAGTACTTC. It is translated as CASSLLRGREQYF.